The sequence of this T cell receptor (beta chain) was determined in a study of T cell responses to AZD1222 COVID-19 vaccine. Turning to the study itself: Second-dose intervals near 4 or 12 weeks were combined. Study results and caveats: AZD1222 recipients seropositive at baseline numbered only five to seven.

This CDR3 has 13 residues. V lost 5 bases and J lost 3; bases outside the gene matches: 3. From germline, CDR1 is GTSNPN and CDR2 SVGIG (reference sequence). Details on this clone: Its specificity is unknown.

Libraries were prepared by immunoSEQ multiplex PCR; TCRdb keeps only in-frame clonotypes and omits some of them. This sample yields over 150,000 clones, of which about 90% are seen a single time; roughly 6.5% belongs to the top ten. The receptor was derived from an adult in good health. Source: peripheral blood, taken on day 0 of AZD1222 vaccination. The V call is TRBV30, the J call TRBJ1-2; TRBD1 agrees at 10 bases. CDR3 nucleotides: TGTGCCTGGGACAGGGGGCAGGACTATGGCTACACCTTC. Amino acid sequence: CAWDRGQDYGYTF.